A single sample gave rise to the 26 T cell receptor beta chains below, sequenced in a study of OX40 agonist ivuxolimab in advanced cancers. Clones were sequenced by immunoSEQ multiplex PCR, and TCRdb holds only the in-frame ones, with some missing. The sample lists about 37,000 clones; roughly 87% were seen once. Sample: CD4+ or CD8+ T cells sorted from blood, taken in a trial of the OX40 agonist ivuxolimab. The receptors derive from an adult with an advanced solid tumor such as melanoma, head and neck, liver or kidney cancer.

The V and J genes are TRBV4-1 and TRBJ2-3, with TRBD2 identical over 9 bases. J gave up 2 bases and V 1 base, and 4 bases lay outside the gene matches. The germline V gene encodes CDR1 MGHRA and CDR2 YSYEKL. This CDR3 contains 16 residues. The CDR3 region has the DNA TGCGCCAGCAGCCAAGTAGGGACTAGCTACACAGATACGCAGTATTTT. Protein: CASSQVGTSYTDTQYF.

V is TRBV4-2 and J is TRBJ1-3; 8 bases fit TRBD1. Germline V CDR1 and CDR2: LGHNA, YNFKEQ. With 8 bases clipped from V and 4 bases from J, the junction kept 7 bases outside the gene matches. The CDR3 is 14 residues long. CDR3 in amino acids: CASGDRLNGNTIYF. CDR3 DNA sequence: TGTGCCAGCGGGGACAGGCTAAACGGAAACACCATATATTTT.

CDR3 in amino acids: CASSLGRQGGDTQYF. CDR3 coding DNA: TGTGCCAGCAGCTTGGGTCGACAGGGTGGGGATACGCAGTATTTT. The rearrangement joins TRBV5-6 to TRBJ2-3; 7 bases agree with TRBD1. The germline CDR1 and CDR2 sequences are SGHDT and YYEEEE. V shed 0 bases and J 6 bases; nucleotides not matched to a gene: 7. This CDR3 has 15 residues.

This chain joins TRBV5-6 and TRBJ2-5; TRBD2 matches at 7 bases. Trimming took 4 bases from V and 5 from J; bases not matched to a gene: 2. The CDR3 length is 12 residues. Germline V lookup: CDR1 SGHDT, CDR2 YYEEEE. The CDR3 is CASSGGDETQYF. Here the CDR3 DNA reads TGTGCCAGCAGCGGGGGGGATGAGACCCAGTACTTC. Filled out from reference TRBV5-6 and TRBJ2-5, the complete variable domain reads DAGVTQSPTHLIKTRGQQVTLRCSPKSGHDTVSWYQQALGQGPQFIFQYYEEEERQRGNFPDRFSGHQFPNYSSELNVNALLLGDSALYLCASSGGDETQYFGPGTRLLVL.

V gene TRBV5-8 combines with J gene TRBJ2-3, with D perhaps matching TRBD1 (6 bases). This CDR3 is 14 amino acids long. CDR1 SGHTS and CDR2 YDEGEE come from the germline V gene. Trimming took 0 bases from V and 6 from J, leaving 11 bases between them. The CDR3 sequence: CASSLEGDLDTQYF. DNA of the CDR3: TGTGCCAGCAGCTTGGAGGGGGATTTGGATACGCAGTATTTT.

V is TRBV2 and J is TRBJ2-5; either TRBD1 or TRBD2 may supply D (5 bases each). The V end was cut by 0 bases, the J end by 0 bases, with 14 bases between. The CDR3 covers 17 residues. Germline-derived CDR1 and CDR2 are SNHLY and FYNNEI. The CDR3 spells CASSEAVWGSDQETQYF. For the CDR3, the DNA is TGTGCCAGCAGTGAAGCGGTGTGGGGGTCGGACCAAGAGACCCAGTACTTC.

This chain connects TRBV7-9 to TRBJ2-1; D may be TRBD1 (5 bases). CDR3 length equals 14 residues. Germline V gene data show CDR1 as SEHNR and CDR2 as FQNEAQ (reference sequence). V was cut by 8 bases and J by 0 bases, with 11 bases left in between. As DNA, the CDR3 is TGTGCCAGCTCCAAAGGGGCCTCCTACAATGAGCAGTTCTTC. Protein sequence: CASSKGASYNEQFF.

The V gene is TRBV6-5, the J gene TRBJ2-1, with 12 bases matching TRBD2. The trim removed 5 bases at V and 7 bases at J, leaving 6 bases unmatched. The CDR3 has 15 amino acids. Germline V gene data show CDR1 as MNHEY and CDR2 as SVGAGI. CDR3 nucleotides: TGTGCCAGCAGTAATCTAGCGGGGGGGCTTAATGAGCAGTTCTTC. This encodes CASSNLAGGLNEQFF.

A note on this clone: Germline and junction disagree at one end, which may indicate a read error. V usage is TRBV30 and J usage is TRBJ2-7, with 7 bases fitting TRBD1. This CDR3 contains 13 residues. Germline loops: CDR1 GTSNPN, CDR2 SVGIG (reference sequence). The CDR3 here is CAGALGQDERLTF. DNA of the CDR3: TGTGCCGGAGCCCTCGGACAGGATGAACGCCTCACGTTC.

The chain has TRBV4-1 and TRBJ1-4, with no clear D. V was pared by 1 base and J by 5 bases, with 2 bases between. The CDR3 length is 12 residues. Germline lookup yields CDR1 MGHRA and CDR2 YSYEKL. The CDR3 coding sequence is TGCGCCAGCAGCCAAGTAAATGAAAAACTGTTTTTT. Translation: CASSQVNEKLFF.

The chain has TRBV11-2 and TRBJ2-7; weak D call: TRBD1 (5 bases). V was shortened by 1 base and J by 4 bases, with 8 bases between the two germline ends. This CDR3 contains 13 residues. Germline CDR1 is SGHAT and CDR2 is FQNNGV. Written as DNA, the CDR3 is TGTGCCAGCAGCTTAGCTAGGGGTTACGAGCAGTACTTC. This codes for CASSLARGYEQYF.

The rearrangement uses TRBV19 and TRBJ1-6; unclear D gene. Trimming shortened V by 2 bases and J by 6 bases, and 8 bases separated the two germline ends. The CDR3 spans 14 residues. Germline V lookup: CDR1 LNHDA, CDR2 SQIVND (reference sequence). CDR3 sequence: CASSINPANSPLHF. For the CDR3, the DNA is TGTGCCAGTAGTATAAATCCAGCTAATTCACCCCTCCACTTT.

This chain uses TRBV30 with TRBJ1-1; D remains ambiguous. The CDR3 extends over 13 amino acids. V was cut by 0 bases and J by 1 base, with 6 bases left in between. Germline values: CDR1 GTSNPN, CDR2 SVGIG (reference sequence). Here the CDR3 reads CAWSVMGNTEAFF. The CDR3 DNA follows: TGTGCCTGGAGTGTGATGGGGAACACTGAAGCTTTCTTT.

This clone was seen more than once but under ten times. V usage is TRBV4-1 and J usage is TRBJ2-1, with unresolved D. The CDR3 totals 12 residues. Germline CDR1 and CDR2: MGHRA and YSYEKL. Trimming took 4 bases from V and 9 from J, leaving 10 bases between them. The CDR3 DNA is TGCGCCAGCAGCCCCAGGTCCGGTGAGCAGTTCTTC. This sequence encodes CASSPRSGEQFF.

This clone has only one observation. The V gene is TRBV7-9, the J gene TRBJ2-2; D is ambiguous. The V gene lost 1 base and the J gene lost 7 bases, with 7 bases spanning the gap. Per the germline V gene, CDR1 is SEHNR and CDR2 is FQNEAQ (reference sequence). The CDR3 spans 13 residues. The CDR3 spells CASSLGVGGELFF. The CDR3 bases are TGTGCCAGCAGCTTAGGGGTAGGCGGGGAGCTGTTTTTT. Full variable domain (outside the CDR3, taken from reference TRBV7-9 and TRBJ2-2): DTGVSQNPRHKITKRGQNVTFRCDPISEHNRLYWYRQTLGQGPEFLTYFQNEAQLEKSRLLSDRFSAERPKGSFSTLEIQRTEQGDSAMYLCASSLGVGGELFFGEGSRLTVL.

The chain has TRBV12-5 and TRBJ1-3; D is unresolved. V dropped 2 bases and J dropped 7 bases, with 12 bases sitting between them. This CDR3 has 14 residues. The germline CDR1 and CDR2 sequences are LGHNT and FRNRAP. The CDR3 coding sequence is TGTGCTAGTGGTTTGTTAGTGTTAGGGAACACCATATATTTT. This translates into CASGLLVLGNTIYF.

The CDR3 DNA sequence: TGCGCCAGCAGCTTGGCAGCGACTAGCGGGGGGCAACTTTACAATGAGCAGTTCTTC. Its protein is CASSLAATSGGQLYNEQFF. The chain employs TRBV5-1 and TRBJ2-1; 13 nucleotides align to TRBD2. Trimming cost V 0 bases and J 4 bases; bases outside gene matches: 10. The V gene's germline CDR1 is SGHRS and CDR2 YFSETQ. The CDR3 runs 19 residues.

J is TRBJ2-2 and V is TRBV7-3; D remains unclear. The CDR3 has 15 residues. Germline CDR1 and CDR2: SGHTA and FQGTGA. Trimming stripped 0 bases from V and 2 bases from J, with 7 bases between. The CDR3 reads CASSLTARNTGELFF. The CDR3 DNA is TGTGCCAGCAGCTTAACTGCACGTAACACCGGGGAGCTGTTTTTT.

Regarding this clone: Other DNA variants within this sample encode the same CDR3. The chain combines TRBV19 with TRBJ1-1; no firm D call. The ends were cut back, 3 bases at V and 1 base at J, with 3 bases in the middle. From germline, CDR1 is LNHDA and CDR2 SQIVND (reference sequence). The CDR3 totals 12 residues. The CDR3 nucleotides read TGTGCCAGTAGTATCGGGAACACTGAAGCTTTCTTT. It codes for CASSIGNTEAFF. Full variable domain (remainder filled in from reference TRBV19 and TRBJ1-1): DGGITQSPKYLFRKEGQNVTLSCEQNLNHDAMYWYRQDPGQGLRLIYYSQIVNDFQKGDIAEGYSVSREKKESFPLTVTSAQKNPTAFYLCASSIGNTEAFFGQGTRLTVV.

The sample holds one count of this clone. This sequence joins TRBV7-2 and TRBJ1-5, with TRBD1 matching over 11 bases. The CDR3 loop spans 15 amino acids. With V trimmed by 1 base and J by 6 bases, 2 bases remained unmatched. Per germline, CDR1 SGHTA and CDR2 FQGNSA. CDR3 DNA sequence: TGTGCCAGCAGCTTAGACGGACAGGGGGCTCAGCCCCAGCATTTT. The encoded protein is CASSLDGQGAQPQHF. Complete variable domain (other parts from reference TRBV7-2 and TRBJ1-5): GAGVSQSPSNKVTEKGKDVELRCDPISGHTALYWYRQSLGQGLEFLIYFQGNSAPDKSGLPSDRFSAERTGGSVSTLTIQRTQQEDSAVYLCASSLDGQGAQPQHFGDGTRLSIL.

The chain is built from TRBV29-1 and TRBJ2-7; TRBD2 might be the D (5 bases). V lost 5 bases and J lost 0, with 11 bases in between. The CDR3 has 13 amino acids. Germline V lookup: CDR1 SQVTM, CDR2 ANQGSEA. CDR3 bases: TGCAGCGTTTCCATAAGCGGCTCCTACGAGCAGTACTTC. It yields the protein CSVSISGSYEQYF.

The chain employs TRBV5-8 and TRBJ2-2; TRBD1 matches 7 bases. This CDR3 contains 17 residues. CDR1 is SGHTS and CDR2 is YDEGEE in the germline V gene. V lost 2 bases and J lost 4; bases outside the gene matches: 11. CDR3 sequence (DNA): TGTGCCAGCAGCTTCTACCTAACAGGGGTCGGCACCGGGGAGCTGTTTTTT. Its protein product is CASSFYLTGVGTGELFF.

This rearrangement joins TRBV10-1 to TRBJ2-7; D is perhaps TRBD1 (6 bases). The CDR3 runs 15 residues. The V gene lost 3 bases and the J gene lost 4 bases, with 16 bases spanning the gap. Germline V gene sequence: CDR1 WNHNN, CDR2 SYGVQD (reference sequence). CDR3 sequence: CASSDGDRPPYEQYF. CDR3 DNA sequence: TGCGCCAGCAGTGATGGAGACAGGCCCCCATACGAGCAGTACTTC.

The chain combines TRBV5-4 with TRBJ1-2; 8 bases match TRBD1. After removal of 3 bases from V and 8 bases from J, the junction contained 6 bases not matched to a gene. The germline V gene has CDR1 SGHNT and CDR2 YYREEE (reference sequence). The CDR3 is made up of 13 amino acids. The DNA of the CDR3 is TGTGCCAGCAGCTCCCGGGACAGGAGGGGCTACACCTTC. Amino acids: CASSSRDRRGYTF.

Sample share makes this clone medium-sized. V usage is TRBV10-2 and J usage is TRBJ1-6; 9 nucleotides agree with TRBD1. The germline V gene has CDR1 WSHSY and CDR2 SAAADI. This CDR3 comprises 15 residues. After removal of 3 bases from V and 7 bases from J, the junction contained 4 bases not matched to a gene. The CDR3 bases are TGCGCCAGCAGTGACCATGGACAGGGGAATTCACCCCTCCACTTT. This translates into CASSDHGQGNSPLHF.

V usage is TRBV5-1 and J usage is TRBJ1-2; 9 positions agree with TRBD1. Germline trimming cut 3 bases from V and 8 bases from J; bases unmatched to any gene: 11. The length of the CDR3 is 15 residues. The germline V gene encodes CDR1 SGHRS and CDR2 YFSETQ. CDR3 nucleotides: TGCGCCAGCAGCTCCCCGAGACAGGGGGAAGAAGGCTACACCTTC. It yields the protein CASSSPRQGEEGYTF.